This T cell receptor (beta chain) was captured by sequencing in a study of T cell repertoires in aging, cancer and after chemotherapy. Overall study context: Healthy donor repertoires were recorded over several months to years and showed clear clonal overlap.

Worth noting for this clonotype: The antigen remains undetermined.

TCR beta rearrangements were amplified from peripheral blood genomic DNA. Germline CDR1 is MGHRA and CDR2 is YSYEKL. The ends were cut back, 7 bases at V and 3 bases at J, with 22 bases in the middle. The CDR3 is 18 residues long. Study-wide results and caveats: In healthy donors, age-related TCR diversity loss mainly reflected lost richness.

TRB rearrangements spanning V, D and J were amplified using mixed TRB-A/B primers. TCRdb re-called the multiplex PCR reads with MiXCR, one entry per CDR3 protein. Here the sample spans approximately 13,000 distinct CDR3 sequences, 20% to 30% being singletons. The rearrangement links TRBV4-1 to TRBJ2-6; D could derive from TRBD1 or TRBD2 (5 bases each). The sequence was obtained from a human donor in good health. Sequencing input: blood. CDR3 in DNA: TGCGCCAGCACCTCTAGGGGCGGGTCCCCCTTTGGGGCCAACGTCCTGACTTTC. This codes for CASTSRGGSPFGANVLTF.